Listed below are T cell receptor beta chains from one sample, sequenced in a study of blood T cell repertoires in COVID-19. Profiling relied on immunoSEQ multiplex PCR, and the TCRdb table lists in-frame clones only, not all of them. The table shows over 200,000 clones, with 80% to 90% occurring only once. The sample was PBMCs or T cells enriched from blood (not recorded which). These receptor sequences come from a man between 18 and 29 years old who had recovered from COVID-19. Each CDR3 is given with its conserved first and last residue. A D gene is named only where the DNA matches it firmly. Clone size is shown for a subset of rows, as once, few, many or a class of expanded clone.

TRBJ1-4 | - | TRBV19 | - | TGTGCCAGTAGTATACAGGGCCCGGGCGAAAAACTGTTTTTT | CASSIQGPGEKLFF
TRBJ2-7 | - | TRBV11-2 | few | TGTGCCAGCAGCCCTGGGAGCGAGCAGTACTTC | CASSPGSEQYF
TRBJ1-5 | TRBD1 | TRBV28 | once | TGTGCCAGCAGTCCAGGACAGGGCAATCAGCCCCAGCATTTT | CASSPGQGNQPQHF
TRBJ1-1 | - | TRBV30 | - | TGTGCCTGGACCCTTGGGGAGGGCACTGAAGCTTTCTTT | CAWTLGEGTEAFF
TRBJ1-4 | - | TRBV12-3/TRBV12-4 | - | TGTGCCAGCAGTTTAGTTCCAAATGAAAAACTGTTTTTT | CASSLVPNEKLFF
TRBJ2-2 | - | TRBV10-3 | - | TGTGCCATCAGTGAGCCCAGGGACACCGGGGAGCTGTTTTTT | CAISEPRDTGELFF
TRBJ1-6 | - | TRBV5-4 | few | TGTGCCAGCAGCGGAGGGGCGAGGAATTCACCCCTCCACTTT | CASSGGARNSPLHF
TRBJ2-5 | TRBD2 | TRBV29-1 | - | TGCAGCGTTGCTGGACTAGCGGGGAATTTGGCCCAGTACTTC | CSVAGLAGNLAQYF
TRBJ2-3 | - | TRBV7-2 | - | TGTGCCAGCAGATTAGGGGGAGCGTCTGATACGCAGTATTTT | CASRLGGASDTQYF
TRBJ2-7 | - | TRBV11-1 | - | TGTGCCAGCAGCTTAGCTCGGCGAAGGGGCGAGCAGTACTTC | CASSLARRRGEQYF
TRBJ1-1 | TRBD1 | TRBV30 | - | TGTGCCTGGAGTGGCGGGACAGGGGGCCTGGACACTGAAGCTTTCTTT | CAWSGGTGGLDTEAFF